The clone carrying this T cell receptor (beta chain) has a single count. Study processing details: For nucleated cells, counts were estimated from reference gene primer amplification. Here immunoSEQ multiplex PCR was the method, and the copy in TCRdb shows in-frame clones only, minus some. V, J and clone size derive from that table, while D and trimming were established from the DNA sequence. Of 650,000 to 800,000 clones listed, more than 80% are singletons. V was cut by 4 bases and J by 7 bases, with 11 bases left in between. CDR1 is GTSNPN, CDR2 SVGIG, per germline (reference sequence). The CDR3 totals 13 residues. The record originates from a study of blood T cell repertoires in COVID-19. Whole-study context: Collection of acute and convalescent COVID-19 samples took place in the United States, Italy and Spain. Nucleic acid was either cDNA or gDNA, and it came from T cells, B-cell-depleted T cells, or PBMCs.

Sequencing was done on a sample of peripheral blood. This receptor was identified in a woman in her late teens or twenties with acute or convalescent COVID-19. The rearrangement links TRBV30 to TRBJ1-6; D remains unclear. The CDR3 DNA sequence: TGTGCCTGGAACGTTGGAGAGAATTCACCCCTCCACTTT. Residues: CAWNVGENSPLHF.